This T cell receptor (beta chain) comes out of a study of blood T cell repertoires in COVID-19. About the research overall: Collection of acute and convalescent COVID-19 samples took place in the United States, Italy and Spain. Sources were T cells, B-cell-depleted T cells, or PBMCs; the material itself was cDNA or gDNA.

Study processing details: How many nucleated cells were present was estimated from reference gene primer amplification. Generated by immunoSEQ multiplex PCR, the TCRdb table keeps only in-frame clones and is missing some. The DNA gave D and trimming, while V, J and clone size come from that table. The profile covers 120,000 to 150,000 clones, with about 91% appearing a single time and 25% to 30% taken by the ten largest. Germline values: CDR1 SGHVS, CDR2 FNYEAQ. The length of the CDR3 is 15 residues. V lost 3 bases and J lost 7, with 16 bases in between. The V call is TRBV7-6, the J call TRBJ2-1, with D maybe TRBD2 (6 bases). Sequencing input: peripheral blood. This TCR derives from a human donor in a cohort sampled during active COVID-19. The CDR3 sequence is CASSFAELAGNEQFF. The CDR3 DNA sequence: TGTGCCAGCAGCTTCGCCGAACTTGCGGGAAATGAGCAGTTCTTC.